The 11 T cell receptor beta chains below all came from one sample that was sequenced in a study of vaccination and CD4 T cells after COVID-19. No antigen has been assigned to these receptors. The treatment: 10-day PBMC culture with coronavirus spike peptide pools or control peptides (ViraFEST assay). The Oncomine TCR Beta short-read assay sequenced DNA from cultured CD4+ T cells. TCRdb reanalysed the PCR reads using MiXCR and keeps one entry per CDR3 protein. The sample holds approximately 16,000 distinct CDR3 sequences, 65% to 75% seen once. Sequenced input: CD4+ T cells from blood, cultured in vitro. These TCRs come from a human donor who had recovered from COVID-19.

The CDR3 protein is CASSYSPRSNTGELFF. The CDR3 coding sequence is TGTGCCAGCAGTTACTCACCGAGATCGAACACCGGGGAGCTGTTTTTT. This sequence joins TRBV6-5 and TRBJ2-2; no reliable D call. CDR1 is MNHEY and CDR2 is SVGAGI in the germline V gene. This CDR3 comprises 16 residues. V was pared by 0 bases and J by 0 bases, with 8 bases between.

The chain combines TRBV10-3 with TRBJ1-6; 7 bases map to TRBD1. Germline CDR1 ENHRY, CDR2 SYGVKD. This CDR3 is 14 amino acids long. V lost 0 bases and J lost 8; bases outside the gene matches: 1. The CDR3 DNA is TGTGCCATCAGTGAGTCGGGGACAGATTCACCCCTCCACTTT. Translating gives CAISESGTDSPLHF.

The chain links TRBV20-1 to TRBJ2-6; D tentatively fits TRBD1 or TRBD2 (5 bases each). The CDR3 contains 14 residues. Trimming stripped 3 bases from V and 0 bases from J, with 6 bases between. The V gene's germline CDR1 is DFQATT and CDR2 SNEGSKA (reference sequence). The CDR3 here is CSARGDSGANVLTF. CDR3 nucleotides: TGCAGTGCTAGGGGGGACTCTGGGGCCAACGTCCTGACTTTC.

This clonotype showed up just a few times. V usage is TRBV2 and J usage is TRBJ1-5, with 8 positions matching TRBD1. The CDR3 runs 15 residues. Germline V gene data show CDR1 as SNHLY and CDR2 as FYNNEI. Trimming at V came to 7 bases and at J to 1 base, leaving 6 bases not matched to a gene. The CDR3 nucleotides are TGTGCCAGCACTCAGGGGGCGGTGAGCAATCAGCCCCAGCATTTT. Protein product: CASTQGAVSNQPQHF.

In its sample, this clonotype is medium-sized (0.01 to 0.1%). The chain uses TRBV7-2 and TRBJ1-5; 8 bases align to TRBD1. CDR1 and CDR2 (germline): SGHTA, FQGNSA. V was clipped by 5 bases and J by 1 base; unmatched bases: 4. The CDR3 spans 15 residues. The chain's CDR3 is CASSTQGASNQPQHF. The CDR3 DNA follows: TGTGCCAGCAGCACGCAGGGGGCAAGCAATCAGCCCCAGCATTTT.

In this sample, this clonotype is large. V and J are TRBV14 and TRBJ1-2; no firm D call. With 0 bases removed from V and 8 bases from J, the gap between germline ends came to 13 bases. The CDR3 is 14 amino acids. Germline V CDR1 and CDR2: SGHDN, FVKESK. This CDR3 is CASSQERGYGGYTF. The CDR3 coding sequence is TGTGCCAGCAGCCAAGAGAGAGGGTACGGCGGCTACACCTTC.

The rearrangement links TRBV7-8 to TRBJ2-2; D not certain. CDR1 SGHVS and CDR2 FQNEAQ come from the germline V gene. This CDR3 has 14 amino acids. The V and J ends lost 5 bases and 8 bases respectively, with 15 bases between them. CDR3 sequence reads: CASSPTRPGGELFF. The CDR3 DNA is TGTGCCAGCAGCCCGACACGGCCCGGGGGGGAGCTGTTTTTT.

The V call is TRBV6-1, the J call TRBJ2-2, with TRBD1 as a possible D gene (5 bases). Per the germline V gene, CDR1 is MNHNS and CDR2 is SASEGT. CDR3 length equals 14 residues. Trimming stripped 6 bases from V and 1 base from J, with 9 bases between. The CDR3 here is CASSETGNTGELFF. DNA of the CDR3: TGTGCCAGCAGCGAAACAGGGAACACCGGGGAGCTGTTTTTT.

In DNA form, the CDR3 reads TGCGCCAGCAGCCCGCCTCTCCTACGGCGGGAATCATCCACAGATACGCAGTATTTT. This sequence encodes CASSPPLLRRESSTDTQYF. This chain uses TRBV4-1 with TRBJ2-3; possible D gene TRBD2, 6 bases. The germline V gene has CDR1 MGHRA and CDR2 YSYEKL. Deletions cut 4 bases from V and 2 bases from J, with 25 bases between. The CDR3 loop spans 19 amino acids.

This chain joins TRBV15 and TRBJ2-3, with 8 bases fitting TRBD2. Germline-derived CDR1 and CDR2 are LNHNV and YYDKDF (reference sequence). This CDR3 comprises 14 residues. V shed 8 bases, J shed 6 bases, and the junction held 10 bases outside the gene matches. The CDR3 protein is CATGRGGWVDTQYF. The DNA for the CDR3 is TGTGCCACCGGACGCGGGGGGTGGGTTGATACGCAGTATTTT. Looking up the rest from reference TRBV15 and TRBJ2-3 gives the full variable domain: DAMVIQNPRYQVTQFGKPVTLSCSQTLNHNVMYWYQQKSSQAPKLLFHYYDKDFNNEADTPDNFQSRRPNTSFCFLDIRSPGLGDTAMYLCATGRGGWVDTQYFGPGTRLTVL.

This clonotype was detected a few times. The V gene is TRBV20-1, the J gene TRBJ2-5, with D possibly being TRBD1 (7 bases). Germline assignment: CDR1 DFQATT and CDR2 SNEGSKA (reference sequence). CDR3 length: 17 amino acids. V lost 0 bases and J 5 bases, leaving 22 bases between the germline ends. The CDR3, as DNA: TGCAGTGCTAGAGATGCCCTCCGACAGGGAGGAGGGGAGACCCAGTACTTC. This translates into CSARDALRQGGGETQYF.